This passage covers 22 T cell receptor beta chains from one sample sequenced in a study of T and B cells in COVID-19 patients. TRB was amplified from around 250-500 ng of blood genomic DNA. BIOMED2 TRB-A/B primer pools were used in multiplex TRB PCR. TCRdb reprocessed the multiplex PCR reads with MiXCR, giving one entry per CDR3 protein. In the table there are over 9,500 distinct CDR3 sequences, just under 30% of which are singletons. Specimen: blood. The source is a human donor who had recovered from COVID-19.

Notes on this clonotype: The junction departs from the called germline gene at one end, perhaps through a read error. The chain links TRBV5-5 to TRBJ2-5; D gene unclear. Germline loops: CDR1 SGHKS, CDR2 YYEKEE (reference sequence). CDR3 length: 13 residues. CDR3 nucleotides: TGCGCCAGCAGCTTGGAGTACCAAGAGACCCAGTACTTC. Translating it yields CASSLEYQETQYF.

The chain employs TRBV12-3 or TRBV12-4 and TRBJ2-3; TRBD1 matches at 9 bases. The CDR3 sequence is 17 residues long. With V trimmed by 2 bases and J by 3 bases, 9 bases remained unmatched. The CDR3 spells CASSLPWDRAKTDTQYF. DNA of the CDR3: TGTGCCAGCAGTTTACCATGGGACAGGGCCAAAACAGATACGCAGTATTTT.

This rearrangement joins TRBV19 to TRBJ2-6, with D unresolved. Trimming took 3 bases from V and 3 from J, leaving 0 bases between them. Germline lookup yields CDR1 LNHDA and CDR2 SQIVND (reference sequence). The CDR3 totals 12 residues. The CDR3 here is CASSIGANVLTF. The CDR3 DNA reads as TGTGCCAGTAGTATTGGGGCCAACGTCCTGACTTTC.

The CDR3 sequence is CASSPTSTSYNEQFF. As DNA, the CDR3 is TGTGCCAGCAGCCCAACTAGTACCTCCTACAATGAGCAGTTCTTC. V and J are TRBV5-4 and TRBJ2-1; possible D gene TRBD2, 5 bases. The CDR3 consists of 15 residues. The V end was cut by 4 bases, the J end by 0 bases, with 11 bases between. CDR1 is SGHNT and CDR2 is YYREEE in the germline V gene (reference sequence).

Within the sample, this clonotype is large. This chain joins TRBV5-6 and TRBJ2-6; D remains ambiguous. This CDR3 comprises 15 residues. V lost 1 base and J 0 bases, leaving 5 bases between the germline ends. Per the germline V gene, CDR1 is SGHDT and CDR2 is YYEEEE. This CDR3 is CASSLSFSGANVLTF. For the CDR3, the DNA is TGTGCCAGCAGCTTGAGTTTCTCTGGGGCCAACGTCCTGACTTTC.

By share of the sample, this clonotype is medium-sized. This CDR3 is CASSIGRDGQETQYF. CDR3 DNA sequence: TGTGCCAGTAGTATAGGGAGGGACGGGCAAGAGACCCAGTACTTC. The chain recombines TRBV19 with TRBJ2-5, with a weak D call TRBD2 (6 bases). V was pared by 1 base and J by 2 bases, with 11 bases between. The length of the CDR3 is 15 residues. Germline values: CDR1 LNHDA, CDR2 SQIVND (reference sequence).

The chain joins TRBV6-5 to TRBJ2-5, with a weak D call TRBD1 (5 bases). V was trimmed by 1 base and J by 3 bases, leaving 6 bases between them. Germline V CDR1 and CDR2: MNHEY, SVGAGI. This CDR3 contains 13 residues. The CDR3 protein is CASSYWTKETQYF. The CDR3 nucleotides are TGTGCCAGCAGTTACTGGACAAAAGAGACCCAGTACTTC.

By share of the sample, this clonotype is medium-sized. The chain is built from TRBV30 and TRBJ2-5, with TRBD1 as a possible D gene (6 bases). This CDR3 spans 15 amino acids. Trimming took off 5 bases at V and 5 bases at J, with 21 bases between the two ends. CDR1 GTSNPN and CDR2 SVGIG come from the germline V gene (reference sequence). The CDR3 region has the DNA TGTGCCTGGTTGGAAGGGGGACGGGTCCCCGAGACCCAGTACTTC. It translates to CAWLEGGRVPETQYF.

This clonotype is deemed medium-sized. The gene calls are TRBV6-5 and TRBJ2-1; the D is unclear. The CDR3 spans 13 residues. V lost 6 bases and J lost 9, with 15 bases in between. Germline V CDR1 and CDR2: MNHEY, SVGAGI. The CDR3: CASRPTSLGEQFF. The CDR3 nucleotides read TGTGCCAGCAGGCCGACTTCTTTGGGTGAGCAGTTCTTC.

The chain links TRBV24-1 to TRBJ2-6; TRBD2 might be the D (6 bases). V was cut by 5 bases and J by 0 bases, with 13 bases left in between. The CDR3 totals 17 residues. Germline V lookup: CDR1 KGHDR, CDR2 SFDVKD. CDR3 nucleotides: TGTGCCACCAGTGCCCCCGAGGGACTCTCTGGGGCCAACGTCCTGACTTTC. Protein product: CATSAPEGLSGANVLTF.

This clonotype was seen a handful of times. This chain joins TRBV7-6 and TRBJ2-7, with 7 bases identical to TRBD2. CDR1 and CDR2 (germline): SGHVS, FNYEAQ. This CDR3 has 19 residues. Trimming cost V 6 bases and J 0 bases; bases outside gene matches: 20. The CDR3 DNA follows: TGTGCCAGCAGTCGATCCACGGGACTACGGGCTGGAGGCTCCTACGAGCAGTACTTC. Translation gives CASSRSTGLRAGGSYEQYF.

This rearrangement joins TRBV27 to TRBJ2-7; 8 nucleotides agree with TRBD2. The V and J ends lost 5 bases and 4 bases, in that order; junction bases with no gene match: 10. CDR3 length: 15 residues. The germline V gene has CDR1 MNHEY and CDR2 SMNVEV (reference sequence). The CDR3 is CASSAAGTSDYEQYF. The CDR3 DNA follows: TGTGCCAGCAGTGCCGCCGGGACTAGTGATTACGAGCAGTACTTC.

Comment on this clonotype: The conserved closing phenylalanine or tryptophan is absent in this CDR3, likely reflecting a read error. The J gene is TRBJ2-5, the V gene TRBV6-1; a possible D gene is TRBD1 (6 bases). Trimming cost V 5 bases and J 5 bases, with 21 bases left between them. The germline V gene has CDR1 MNHNS and CDR2 SASEGT. The CDR3 totals 16 residues. The CDR3 protein is CASSLQTPGQRETQYL. Written as DNA, the CDR3 is TGTGCCAGCAGTTTACAAACCCCTGGACAGAGGGAGACCCAGTACTTA.

This clonotype has just a few counts. The chain employs TRBV6-5 and TRBJ1-1, with D tentatively TRBD1 (5 bases). The germline gives CDR1 MNHEY, CDR2 SVGAGI. Trimming shortened V by 5 bases and J by 1 base, and 11 bases separated the two germline ends. The CDR3 contains 14 residues. The DNA of the CDR3 is TGTGCCAGCAGTCTCAGGGTAGAGAACACTGAAGCTTTCTTT. It encodes CASSLRVENTEAFF.

The gene calls are TRBV6-5 and TRBJ2-7; tentative D call: TRBD2 (7 bases). Germline-derived CDR1 and CDR2 are MNHEY and SVGAGI. The CDR3 runs to 15 residues. V was shortened by 8 bases and J by 3 bases, with 20 bases between the two germline ends. This chain's CDR3 is CASATPGGPSYEQYF. CDR3 sequence (DNA): TGTGCCAGCGCAACCCCGGGGGGCCCCAGCTACGAGCAGTACTTC.

This chain connects TRBV18 to TRBJ1-1; D gene ambiguous. CDR3 length: 16 amino acids. V was shortened by 0 bases and J by 8 bases, with 19 bases between the two germline ends. The germline CDR1 and CDR2 sequences are KGHSH and LQKENI. DNA of the CDR3: TGTGCCAGCTCACCACCGGCGGACCTCGGCCTGTCGGAAGCTTTCTTT. As protein: CASSPPADLGLSEAFF.

Comment on this clonotype: A read error may explain this, as a much larger clone is one base away. The chain has TRBV29-1 and TRBJ2-7, with a tentative D call TRBD1 (5 bases). The CDR3 length is 12 residues. The germline CDR1 and CDR2 sequences are SQVTM and ANQGSEA. V was trimmed by 7 bases and J by 2 bases, leaving 12 bases between them. The CDR3 bases are TGCAGCGCCATGGCAGGGCCCTACGAGCAGTACTTC. Amino acid sequence: CSAMAGPYEQYF.

By share, this clonotype ranks as large. V and J are TRBV29-1 and TRBJ2-5; no reliable D call. CDR3 size: 12 residues. CDR1 is SQVTM, CDR2 ANQGSEA, per germline. V dropped 7 bases and J dropped 0 bases, with 9 bases sitting between them. The CDR3 region is CSGRTDQETQYF. In DNA, the CDR3 is TGCAGCGGAAGGACGGACCAAGAGACCCAGTACTTC.

Sample share makes this clonotype medium-sized. CDR3 protein: CSVAHGGTTDTQYF. CDR3 DNA: TGCAGCGTTGCTCACGGAGGAACCACAGATACGCAGTATTTT. The rearrangement links TRBV29-1 to TRBJ2-3, with D tentatively TRBD2 (5 bases). The germline CDR1 and CDR2 sequences are SQVTM and ANQGSEA. Trimming shortened V by 4 bases and J by 2 bases, and 13 bases separated the two germline ends. The CDR3 runs 14 residues.

V gene TRBV10-1 combines with J gene TRBJ2-7, with 10 bases lining up with TRBD1. The CDR3 is made up of 13 amino acids. Germline trimming cut 10 bases from V and 2 bases from J; bases unmatched to any gene: 5. Looked up from germline, CDR1 is WNHNN and CDR2 is SYGVQD (reference sequence). The CDR3 DNA reads as TGCGCCATCGGACAGGGGGGAACCTACGAGCAGTACGTC. It encodes CAIGQGGTYEQYV.

This clonotype has at least ten counts. DNA of the CDR3: TGTGCCAGCAGCCGACTAGCGGGAGGTGGGGAGCAGTTCTTC. This gives the protein CASSRLAGGGEQFF. J is TRBJ2-1 and V is TRBV12-3 or TRBV12-4, with TRBD2 matching 13 bases. The CDR3 spans 14 residues. With 6 bases clipped from V and 10 bases from J, the junction kept 6 bases outside the gene matches.

V and J are TRBV5-6 and TRBJ2-1; no clear D gene. The ends were cut back, 4 bases at V and 0 bases at J, with 8 bases in the middle. Per germline, CDR1 SGHDT and CDR2 YYEEEE. The CDR3 is made up of 14 amino acids. This CDR3 reads CASSQDHSYNEQFF. DNA of the CDR3: TGTGCCAGCAGCCAAGACCACTCCTACAATGAGCAGTTCTTC.